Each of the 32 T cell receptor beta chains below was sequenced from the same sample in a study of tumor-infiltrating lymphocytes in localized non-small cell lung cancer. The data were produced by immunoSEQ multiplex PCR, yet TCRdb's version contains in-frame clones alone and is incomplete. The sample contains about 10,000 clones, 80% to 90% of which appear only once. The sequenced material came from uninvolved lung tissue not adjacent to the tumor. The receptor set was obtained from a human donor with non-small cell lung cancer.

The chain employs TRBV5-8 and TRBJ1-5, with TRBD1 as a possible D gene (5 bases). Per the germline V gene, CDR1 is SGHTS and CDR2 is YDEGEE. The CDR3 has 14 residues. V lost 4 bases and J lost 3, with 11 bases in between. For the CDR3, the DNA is TGTGCCAGCAGCGGAGGGGTCTCCAATCAGCCCCAGCATTTT. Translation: CASSGGVSNQPQHF.

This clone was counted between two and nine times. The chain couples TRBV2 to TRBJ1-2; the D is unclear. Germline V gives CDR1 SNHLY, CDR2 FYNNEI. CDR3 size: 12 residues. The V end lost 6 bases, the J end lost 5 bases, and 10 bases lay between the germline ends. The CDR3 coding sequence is TGTGCCAGCAGCCGGGCCTTTTATGGCTACACCTTC. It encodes CASSRAFYGYTF.

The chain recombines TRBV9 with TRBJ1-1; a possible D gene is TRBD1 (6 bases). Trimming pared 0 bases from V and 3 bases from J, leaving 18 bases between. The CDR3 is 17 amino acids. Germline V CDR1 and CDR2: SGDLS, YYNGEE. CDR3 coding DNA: TGTGCCAGCAGCGTAGAAGACTGGGGGGCAGGGGACACTGAAGCTTTCTTT. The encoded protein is CASSVEDWGAGDTEAFF.

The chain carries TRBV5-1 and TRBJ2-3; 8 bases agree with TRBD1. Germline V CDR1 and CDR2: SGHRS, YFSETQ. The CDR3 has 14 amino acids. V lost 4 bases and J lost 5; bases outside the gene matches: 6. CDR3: CASSKQGGIDTQYF. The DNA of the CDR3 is TGCGCCAGCAGCAAACAGGGGGGTATAGATACGCAGTATTTT. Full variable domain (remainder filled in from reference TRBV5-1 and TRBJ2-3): KAGVTQTPRYLIKTRGQQVTLSCSPISGHRSVSWYQQTPGQGLQFLFEYFSETQRNKGNFPGRFSGRQFSNSRSEMNVSTLELGDSALYLCASSKQGGIDTQYFGPGTRLTVL.

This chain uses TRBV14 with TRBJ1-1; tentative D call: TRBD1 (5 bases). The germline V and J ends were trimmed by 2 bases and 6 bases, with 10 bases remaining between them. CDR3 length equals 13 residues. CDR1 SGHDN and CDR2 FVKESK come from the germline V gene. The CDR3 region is CASSQQGGSEAFF. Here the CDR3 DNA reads TGTGCCAGCAGCCAACAGGGTGGTTCTGAAGCTTTCTTT.

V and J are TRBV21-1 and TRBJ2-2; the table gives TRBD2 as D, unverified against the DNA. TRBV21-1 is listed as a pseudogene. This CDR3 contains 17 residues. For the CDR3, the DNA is TGTGCCAGCAGCAAAGGTCGGAGCGGGGGGGGACCCGGGGAGCTGTTTTTT. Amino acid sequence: CASSKGRSGGGPGELFF.

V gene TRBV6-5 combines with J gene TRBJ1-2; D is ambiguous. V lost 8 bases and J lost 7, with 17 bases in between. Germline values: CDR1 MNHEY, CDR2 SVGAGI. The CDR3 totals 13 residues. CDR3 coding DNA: TGTGCCAGCTGGGCGGGTTTTGGTCTTGGCTACACCTTC. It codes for CASWAGFGLGYTF.

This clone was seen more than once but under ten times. CDR3 sequence reads: CASSLRRIQERGYTF. The CDR3 DNA follows: TGTGCCAGCAGCTTGCGTAGGATACAGGAAAGAGGCTACACCTTC. The genes are TRBV5-4 and TRBJ1-2; D might be TRBD1 (5 bases). The V gene's germline CDR1 is SGHNT and CDR2 YYREEE (reference sequence). The CDR3 runs 15 residues. Trimming took off 1 base at V and 8 bases at J, with 18 bases between the two ends.

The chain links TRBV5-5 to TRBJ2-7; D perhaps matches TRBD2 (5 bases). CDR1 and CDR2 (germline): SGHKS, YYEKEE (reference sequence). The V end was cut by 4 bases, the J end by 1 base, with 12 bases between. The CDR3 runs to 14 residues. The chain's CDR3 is CASSHGGGSYEQYF. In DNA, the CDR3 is TGTGCCAGCAGCCATGGAGGCGGGTCCTACGAGCAGTACTTC.

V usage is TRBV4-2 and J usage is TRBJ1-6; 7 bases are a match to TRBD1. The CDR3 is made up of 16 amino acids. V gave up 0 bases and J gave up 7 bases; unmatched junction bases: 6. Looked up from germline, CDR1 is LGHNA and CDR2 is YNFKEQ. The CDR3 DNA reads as TGTGCCAGCAGCCAAGATCTAGGGACAGTCAATTCACCCCTCCACTTT. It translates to CASSQDLGTVNSPLHF.

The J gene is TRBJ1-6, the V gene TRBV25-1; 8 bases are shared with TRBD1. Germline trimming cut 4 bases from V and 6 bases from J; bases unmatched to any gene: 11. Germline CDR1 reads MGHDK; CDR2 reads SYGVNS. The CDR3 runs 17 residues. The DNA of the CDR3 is TGTGCCAGCAGTGGTTGGAACGGGGGACAGGTTAATTCACCCCTCCACTTT. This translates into CASSGWNGGQVNSPLHF. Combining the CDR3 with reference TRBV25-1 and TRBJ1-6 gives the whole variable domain EADIYQTPRYLVIGTGKKITLECSQTMGHDKMYWYQQDPGMELHLIHYSYGVNSTEKGDLSSESTVSRIRTEHFPLTLESARPSHTSQYLCASSGWNGGQVNSPLHFGNGTRLTVT.

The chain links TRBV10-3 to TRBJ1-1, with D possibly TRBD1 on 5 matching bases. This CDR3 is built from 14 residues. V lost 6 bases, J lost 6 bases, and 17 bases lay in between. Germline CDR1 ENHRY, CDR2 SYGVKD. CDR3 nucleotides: TGTGCCATCAGCACCCGACTCGGGGGGTCTGAAGCTTTCTTT. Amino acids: CAISTRLGGSEAFF.

CDR3 residues: CASTRQGMNTEAFF. Here the CDR3 DNA reads TGTGCCAGCACAAGACAGGGTATGAACACTGAAGCTTTCTTT. The rearrangement links TRBV6-1 to TRBJ1-1; 7 bases are a match to TRBD1. CDR1 and CDR2 (germline): MNHNS, SASEGT. V shed 7 bases and J 0 bases; nucleotides not matched to a gene: 5. The CDR3 consists of 14 residues.

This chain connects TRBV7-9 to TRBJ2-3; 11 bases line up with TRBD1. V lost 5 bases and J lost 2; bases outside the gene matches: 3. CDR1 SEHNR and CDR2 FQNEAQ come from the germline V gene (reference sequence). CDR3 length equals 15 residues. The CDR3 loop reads CASSPGQGDTDTQYF. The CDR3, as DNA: TGTGCCAGCAGCCCGGGACAGGGGGACACAGATACGCAGTATTTT.

CDR3 region: CASSQGTGAYGYTF. The CDR3 DNA reads TGCGCCAGCAGCCAAGGAACGGGGGCCTATGGCTACACCTTC. The V gene is TRBV4-1, the J gene TRBJ1-2, with a possible D match to TRBD1 (6 bases). V was cut by 1 base and J by 4 bases, with 10 bases left in between. This CDR3 has 14 residues. CDR1 MGHRA and CDR2 YSYEKL come from the germline V gene.

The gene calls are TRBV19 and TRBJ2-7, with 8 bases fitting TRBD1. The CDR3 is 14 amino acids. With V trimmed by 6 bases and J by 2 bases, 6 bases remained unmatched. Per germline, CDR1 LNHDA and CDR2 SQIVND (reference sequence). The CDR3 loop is CASSDDRGTYEQYF. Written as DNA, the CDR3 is TGTGCCAGTAGCGACGACAGGGGTACCTACGAGCAGTACTTC.

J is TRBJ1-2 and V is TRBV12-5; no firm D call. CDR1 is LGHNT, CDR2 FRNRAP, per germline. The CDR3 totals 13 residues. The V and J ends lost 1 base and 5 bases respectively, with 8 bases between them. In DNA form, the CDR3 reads TGTGCTAGTGGTTTGGACGCGTGGTATGGCTACACCTTC. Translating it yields CASGLDAWYGYTF.

The chain's CDR3 is CASSPDSSVSQQYF. The CDR3 DNA is TGCGCCAGCAGCCCGGACAGTAGTGTCTCGCAGCAGTACTTC. The rearrangement joins TRBV5-1 to TRBJ2-7; maybe TRBD1 (6 bases). CDR3 length: 14 amino acids. V lost 4 bases, J lost 8 bases, and 19 bases lay in between. Germline assignment: CDR1 SGHRS and CDR2 YFSETQ.

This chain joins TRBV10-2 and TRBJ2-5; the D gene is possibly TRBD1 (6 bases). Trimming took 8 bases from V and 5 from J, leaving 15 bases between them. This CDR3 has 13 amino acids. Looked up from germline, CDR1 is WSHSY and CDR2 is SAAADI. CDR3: CASSFSRGETQYF. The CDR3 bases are TGCGCCAGCTCTTTCTCGAGGGGGGAGACCCAGTACTTC.

The DNA for the CDR3 is TGTGCCAGCAGCCAGCCGACAGGGGAGAAAAAGACCCAGTACTTC. Its translation is CASSQPTGEKKTQYF. V and J are TRBV5-4 and TRBJ2-5; 8 nucleotides agree with TRBD1. The junction had 11 bases not matched to a gene; V was cut back by 4 bases and J by 6 bases. Germline V CDR1 and CDR2: SGHNT, YYREEE (reference sequence). The CDR3 is 15 residues long. Variable domain in full (rest from reference TRBV5-4 and TRBJ2-5): ETGVTQSPTHLIKTRGQQVTLRCSSQSGHNTVSWYQQALGQGPQFIFQYYREEENGRGNFPPRFSGLQFPNYSSELNVNALELDDSALYLCASSQPTGEKKTQYFGPGTRLLVL.

CDR3 in amino acids: CASRPTGTDSNQPQHF. Written as DNA, the CDR3 is TGTGCCAGCAGACCCACCGGGACGGATAGCAATCAGCCCCAGCATTTT. The chain carries TRBV27 and TRBJ1-5; D possibly corresponds to TRBD1 (5 bases). V was trimmed by 6 bases and J by 0 bases, leaving 15 bases between them. CDR3 length: 16 residues. Germline loops: CDR1 MNHEY, CDR2 SMNVEV (reference sequence).

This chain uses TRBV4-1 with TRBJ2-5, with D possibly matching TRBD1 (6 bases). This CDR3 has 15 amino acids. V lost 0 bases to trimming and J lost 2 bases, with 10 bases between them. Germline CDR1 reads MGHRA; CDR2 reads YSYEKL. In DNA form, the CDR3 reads TGCGCCAGCAGCCAAGAACAGGGCATTCAAGAGACCCAGTACTTC. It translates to CASSQEQGIQETQYF.

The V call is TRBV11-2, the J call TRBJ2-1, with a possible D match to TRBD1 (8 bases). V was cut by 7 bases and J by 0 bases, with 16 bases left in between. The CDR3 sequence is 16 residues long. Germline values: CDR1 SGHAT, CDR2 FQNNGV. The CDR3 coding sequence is TGTGCCAGCACCAACAGGGGGGGTAGCTCCTACAATGAGCAGTTCTTC. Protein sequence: CASTNRGGSSYNEQFF.

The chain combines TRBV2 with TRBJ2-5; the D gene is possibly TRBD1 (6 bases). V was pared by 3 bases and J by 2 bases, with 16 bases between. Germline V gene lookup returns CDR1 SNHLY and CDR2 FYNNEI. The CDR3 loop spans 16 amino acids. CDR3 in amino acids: CASSERGSRGQETQYF. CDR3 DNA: TGTGCCAGCAGTGAGAGGGGCTCGAGGGGGCAAGAGACCCAGTACTTC.

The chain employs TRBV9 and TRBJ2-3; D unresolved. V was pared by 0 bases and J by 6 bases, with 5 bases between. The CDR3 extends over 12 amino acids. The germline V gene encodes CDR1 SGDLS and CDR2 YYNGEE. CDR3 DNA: TGTGCCAGCAGCGTAGATAAGGATACGCAGTATTTT. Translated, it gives CASSVDKDTQYF. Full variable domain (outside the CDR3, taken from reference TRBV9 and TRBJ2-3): DSGVTQTPKHLITATGQRVTLRCSPRSGDLSVYWYQQSLDQGLQFLIQYYNGEERAKGNILERFSAQQFPDLHSELNLSSLELGDSALYFCASSVDKDTQYFGPGTRLTVL.

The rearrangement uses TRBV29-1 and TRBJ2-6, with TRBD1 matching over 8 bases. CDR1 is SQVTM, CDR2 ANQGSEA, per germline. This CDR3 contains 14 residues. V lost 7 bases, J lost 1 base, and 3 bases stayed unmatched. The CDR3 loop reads CSARTGSGANVLTF. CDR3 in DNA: TGCAGCGCTCGGACAGGGTCTGGGGCCAACGTCCTGACTTTC.

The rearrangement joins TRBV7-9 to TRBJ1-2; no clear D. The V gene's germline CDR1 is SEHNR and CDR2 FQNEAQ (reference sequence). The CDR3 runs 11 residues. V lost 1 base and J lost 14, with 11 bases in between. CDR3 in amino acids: CASSLGSAQTF. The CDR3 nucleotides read TGTGCCAGCAGCTTAGGTAGTGCCCAGACCTTC.

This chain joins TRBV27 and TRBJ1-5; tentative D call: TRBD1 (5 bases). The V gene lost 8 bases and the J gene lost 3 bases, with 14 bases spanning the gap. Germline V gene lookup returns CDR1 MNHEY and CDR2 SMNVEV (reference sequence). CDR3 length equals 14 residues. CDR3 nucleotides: TGTGCCAGCGGGGGGGAGGGACTCAATCAGCCCCAGCATTTT. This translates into CASGGEGLNQPQHF.

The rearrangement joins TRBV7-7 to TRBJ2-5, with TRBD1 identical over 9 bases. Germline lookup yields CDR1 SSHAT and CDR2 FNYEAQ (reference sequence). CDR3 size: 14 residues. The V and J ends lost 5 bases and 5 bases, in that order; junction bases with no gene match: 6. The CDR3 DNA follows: TGTGCCAGCAGCCCAACAGGGGGCAAGGAGACCCAGTACTTC. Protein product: CASSPTGGKETQYF.

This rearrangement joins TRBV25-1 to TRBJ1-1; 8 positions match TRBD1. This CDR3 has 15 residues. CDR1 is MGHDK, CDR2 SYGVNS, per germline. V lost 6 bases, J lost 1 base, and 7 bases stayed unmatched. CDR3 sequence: CASRKPGGRNTEAFF. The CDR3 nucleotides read TGTGCCAGCAGGAAACCAGGGGGCAGGAACACTGAAGCTTTCTTT.

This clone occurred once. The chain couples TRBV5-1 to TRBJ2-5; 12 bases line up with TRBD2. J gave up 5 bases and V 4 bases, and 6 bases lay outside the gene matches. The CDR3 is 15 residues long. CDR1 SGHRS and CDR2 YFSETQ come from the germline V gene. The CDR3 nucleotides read TGCGCCAGCAGCATTACTAGCGGGGGGATGGAGACCCAGTACTTC. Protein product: CASSITSGGMETQYF.

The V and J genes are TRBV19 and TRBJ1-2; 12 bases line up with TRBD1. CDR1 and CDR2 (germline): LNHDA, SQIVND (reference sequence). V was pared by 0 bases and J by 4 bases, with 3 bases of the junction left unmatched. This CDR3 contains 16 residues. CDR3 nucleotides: TGTGCCAGTAGTATAGATGGGACAGGGGGCGTCTATGGCTACACCTTC. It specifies CASSIDGTGGVYGYTF.